These T cell receptor beta chains were read from a single sample in a study of early T cells in non-severe SARS-CoV-2 infection. Using its own MiXCR run on the 5' RACE reads, TCRdb lists one record per CDR3 protein. The table shows 71,000 or so distinct CDR3 sequences, with approximately 14% occurring only once. Sequencing used whole blood. All receptors come from an adult who was a healthcare worker with PCR-confirmed SARS-CoV-2 infection or an uninfected control (not recorded which). The CDR3 runs from the conserved cysteine through the conserved F or W. A D gene is named only where the DNA matches it firmly. Only part of the rows carry a size: once, few, many, or a class if the clone is expanded.

>14|TRBD1|few|TRBJ2-2|TRBV29-1
TGCAGCGTGGCAGGGACAGGGAGAACCGGGGAGCTGTTTTTT
CSVAGTGRTGELFF
>15|.|.|TRBJ2-7|TRBV7-9
TGTGCCAGCAGCCCGGGAGCCTTCAGCTCCTACGAGCAGTACTTC
CASSPGAFSSYEQYF
>13|.|few|TRBJ1-6|TRBV6-6
TGTGCCAGCAGTTACTCTTGGGACTCACCCCTCCACTTT
CASSYSWDSPLHF
>12|TRBD1|.|TRBJ1-2|TRBV5-1
TGCGCCAGTCCCGACAGGGGCTATGGCTACACCTTC
CASPDRGYGYTF
>16|TRBD1|.|TRBJ1-6|TRBV15
TGTGCCACCAGCATCTTAGGGGGACAGGGTACCTCACCCCTCCACTTT
CATSILGGQGTSPLHF
>14|.|.|TRBJ1-1|TRBV5-4
TGTGCCAGCAGCTTAGGGCCCAGGAACACTGAAGCTTTCTTT
CASSLGPRNTEAFF
>14|TRBD1|many|TRBJ2-5|TRBV2
TGTGCCAGCAGTGACGGGACAGGGACAGGGACCCAGTACTTC
CASSDGTGTGTQYF
>13|.|many|TRBJ2-7|TRBV20-1
TGCAGTGCCCAAACGGGGGAAGCCTACGAGCAGTACTTC
CSAQTGEAYEQYF
>12|.|few|TRBJ2-7|TRBV6-6
TGTGCCAGCAGAGAGGGTGCCTACGAGCAGTACTTC
CASREGAYEQYF
>14|.|.|TRBJ2-7|TRBV18
TGTGCCAGCTCACCCGCGTCCAGGACGGGCGAGCAGTACTTC
CASSPASRTGEQYF
>14|.|.|TRBJ2-3|TRBV9
TGTGCCAGCGGAGGCGGGGCCAGCACAGATACGCAGTATTTT
CASGGGASTDTQYF
>15|TRBD1|.|TRBJ1-1|TRBV7-9
TGTGCCAGCAGCTTGGGAGCTATCCGGGACAGGACAGCTTTCTTT
CASSLGAIRDRTAFF
>15|.|.|TRBJ1-1|TRBV12-5
TGTGCTAGTGGTCCCCGCCGTCGGGGGAACACTGAAGCTTTCTTT
CASGPRRRGNTEAFF
>17|TRBD2|many|TRBJ2-5|TRBV6-2/TRBV6-3
TGTGCCAGCAGTACCGCTCGACCTCTAGCGGGGAAAGAGACCCAGTACTTC
CASSTARPLAGKETQYF
>15|TRBD1|.|TRBJ1-6|TRBV27
TGTGCCAGCAGTTTGACAGGGTTCAATAATTCACCCCTCCACTTT
CASSLTGFNNSPLHF
>15|.|few|TRBJ1-3|TRBV5-1
TGCGCCAGCAGCTTGGATCTGGGGGCTGAAAACACCATATATTTT
CASSLDLGAENTIYF
>16|.|many|TRBJ2-2|TRBV9
TGTGCCAGCAGCGTAGGCTCAGAAGCCCCTACTGGGGAGCTGTTTTTT
CASSVGSEAPTGELFF
>15|.|.|TRBJ1-2|TRBV4-3
TGCGCCAGCAGCCAAGAGGTATCAACCTACTATGGCTACACCTTC
CASSQEVSTYYGYTF
>12|.|.|TRBJ1-1|TRBV12-3/TRBV12-4
TGTGCCAGCAGGGTTCGACAGTCGGGGGCTTTCTTT
CASRVRQSGAFF
>14|TRBD1|.|TRBJ1-2|TRBV28
TGTGCCAGCATCAAATCGACAGGGAGAGACGGCTACACCTTC
CASIKSTGRDGYTF
>14|.|many|TRBJ1-2|TRBV2
TGTGCCAGCAGTGGGACAGTAGCTAACTATGGCTACACCTTC
CASSGTVANYGYTF
>16|.|.|TRBJ1-4|TRBV11-2
TGTGCCAGCAGCTTAGTTGCGACCACAGTAAATGAAAAACTGTTTTTT
CASSLVATTVNEKLFF
>15|.|.|TRBJ2-3|TRBV20-1
TGCAGTGCTGCCAGCAGCGGGTTTTTCACAGATACGCAGTATTTT
CSAASSGFFTDTQYF
>14|.|many|TRBJ2-3|TRBV7-7
TGTGCCAGCAGCTTAAACGGCCACACAGATACGCAGTATTTT
CASSLNGHTDTQYF
>12|.|.|TRBJ1-1|TRBV20-1
TGCAGTGCTAGAGAGGGGGCGAATGAAGCTTTCTTT
CSAREGANEAFF
>16|.|few|TRBJ2-3|TRBV6-6
TGTGCCAGCAGTTACCCCCCCCGCCCTAGCACAGATACGCAGTATTTT
CASSYPPRPSTDTQYF
>14|.|many|TRBJ2-3|TRBV6-6
TGTGCCAGCAGTTACGGCCAGCGCACAGATACGCAGTATTTT
CASSYGQRTDTQYF
>13|.|few|TRBJ1-1|TRBV25-1
TGTGCCAGCAGTGAACAGTTGAACACTGAAGCTTTCTTT
CASSEQLNTEAFF
>14|.|.|TRBJ2-2|TRBV20-1
TGCAGTGCTATGCTCCACGGGAACACCGGGGAGCTGTTTTTT
CSAMLHGNTGELFF
>17|.|few|TRBJ1-6|TRBV6-5
TGTGCCAGCAGTTACTCGTTCCTACAGGGAGGTAATTCACCCCTCCACTTT
CASSYSFLQGGNSPLHF
>11|.|many|TRBJ1-2|TRBV9
TGTGCCAGCGGACAGAACTATGGCTACACCTTC
CASGQNYGYTF
>14|TRBD2|few|TRBJ2-5|TRBV5-1
TGCGCCAGCAGCTGGACTAGCCCGGATGGGACCCAGTACTTC
CASSWTSPDGTQYF
>14|.|many|TRBJ1-3|TRBV6-6
TGTGCCAGCAGTTACGGGACAACTGGAAACACCATATATTTT
CASSYGTTGNTIYF
>13|.|many|TRBJ1-2|TRBV29-1
TGCAGCGTTGAAATGAGTAGGGCGAGTGGCTACACCTTC
CSVEMSRASGYTF
>16|.|few|TRBJ2-2|TRBV7-2
TGTGCCAGCAGCTTATTGGGGGGCGCGAACACCGGGGAGCTGTTTTTT
CASSLLGGANTGELFF
>15|.|few|TRBJ2-5|TRBV28
TGTGCCAGCAGCACCGGGACACACTTTTCAGAGACCCAGTACTTC
CASSTGTHFSETQYF
>13|TRBD2|few|TRBJ2-1|TRBV11-2
TGTGCCAGCAGGCCGGGGGGGCGCAATGAGCAGTTCTTC
CASRPGGRNEQFF
>13|.|many|TRBJ1-1|TRBV25-1
TGTGCCAGCAGTGAATTAATGATACAGGAAGCTTTCTTT
CASSELMIQEAFF
>14|.|.|TRBJ1-1|TRBV2
TGTGCCAGCAGGAAAGAAGGACAGACGCTGGGAGCTTTCTTT
CASRKEGQTLGAFF
>14|TRBD1|many|TRBJ2-7|TRBV19
TGTGCCAGTAGTAAAGGACAGGGGGCGCGGGAGCAGTACTTC
CASSKGQGAREQYF
>13|.|.|TRBJ2-1|TRBV29-1
TGCAGCGTTGAAGTCTGGGGGTACAATGAGCAGTTCTTC
CSVEVWGYNEQFF
>16|.|many|TRBJ2-1|TRBV7-2
TGTGCCAGCAGCTTAGGGGTGACATCCTCCTACAATGAGCAGTTCTTC
CASSLGVTSSYNEQFF
>16|.|many|TRBJ1-3|TRBV7-2
TGTGCCAGCAGCTTAGGGGGGGAAAGCTCTGGAAACACCATATATTTT
CASSLGGESSGNTIYF
>14|.|few|TRBJ2-5|TRBV20-1
TGCAGTGCTTCTAATGACAGGCCGCGGGAGACCCAGTACTTC
CSASNDRPRETQYF
>14|.|.|TRBJ2-7|TRBV6-1
TGTGCCAGCAGTCCCCCCGGGGGCCCCTACGAGCAGTACTTC
CASSPPGGPYEQYF
>14|.|many|TRBJ2-7|TRBV12-3/TRBV12-4
TGTGCCAGCAGCACACTAGGATTCTCCTACGAGCAGTACTTC
CASSTLGFSYEQYF
>13|.|few|TRBJ1-2|TRBV18
TGTGCCAGCTCACCATCGACACATTATGGCTACACCTTC
CASSPSTHYGYTF
>15|.|few|TRBJ2-2|TRBV5-5
TGTGCCAGCAGCCCCGAAACGTTCAACACCGGGGAGCTGTTTTTT
CASSPETFNTGELFF
>13|.|.|TRBJ2-7|TRBV2
TGTGCCAGCAGTGAAGGGCAGTACTACGAGCAGTACTTC
CASSEGQYYEQYF
>12|TRBD1|.|TRBJ2-1|TRBV27
TGTGCCAGCAGTTTATTAACAGGGGAAAAGTTCTTC
CASSLLTGEKFF
>13|.|few|TRBJ2-1|TRBV27
TGTGCCAGCAGTTGGGGAAGCCCGAATGAGCAGTTCTTC
CASSWGSPNEQFF
>12|TRBD1|.|TRBJ1-3|TRBV20-1
TGCAGTGCTAGACAGGGGGCCCACACCATATATTTT
CSARQGAHTIYF
>13|.|.|TRBJ1-3|TRBV21-1
TGTGCCAGCAGGCAGGGGAATAGAAATACCATATATTTT
CASRQGNRNTIYF
>16|.|many|TRBJ2-1|TRBV6-1
TGTGCCAGCAGTGAAGCCCCAGGCCTTCACTCCTTAGAGCAGTTCTTC
CASSEAPGLHSLEQFF